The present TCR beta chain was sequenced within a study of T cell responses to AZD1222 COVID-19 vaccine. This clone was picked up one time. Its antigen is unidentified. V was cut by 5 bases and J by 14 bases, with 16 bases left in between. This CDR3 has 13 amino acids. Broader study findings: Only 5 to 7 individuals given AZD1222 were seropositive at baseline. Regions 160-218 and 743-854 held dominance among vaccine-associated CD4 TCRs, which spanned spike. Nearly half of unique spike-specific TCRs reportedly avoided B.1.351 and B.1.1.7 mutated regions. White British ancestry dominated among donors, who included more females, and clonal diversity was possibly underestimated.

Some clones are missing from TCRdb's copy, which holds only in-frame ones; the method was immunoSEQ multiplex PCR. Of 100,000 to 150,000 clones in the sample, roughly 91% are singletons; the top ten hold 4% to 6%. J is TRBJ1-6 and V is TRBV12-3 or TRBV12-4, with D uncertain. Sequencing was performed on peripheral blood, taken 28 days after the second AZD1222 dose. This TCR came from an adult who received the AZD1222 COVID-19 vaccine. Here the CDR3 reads CASSVIVGSALHF. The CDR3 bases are TGTGCCAGCAGTGTGATTGTGGGTTCCGCCCTCCACTTT.